The sequence of this T cell receptor beta chain was determined in a study of blood T cell repertoires in COVID-19. Whole-study context: Researchers got acute and convalescent COVID-19 samples from the United States, Italy and Spain. PBMCs, B-cell-depleted T cells, or T cells were the source of the cDNA or gDNA that made up the material.

The CDR3 is 14 amino acids. Germline V lookup: CDR1 ENHRY, CDR2 SYGVKD. V gave up 6 bases and J gave up 5 bases; unmatched junction bases: 9. Authors' data handling: Reference gene primer amplification gave nucleated cell count estimates. Only in-frame clones appear in the TCRdb table, and some are missing; sequencing was by immunoSEQ multiplex PCR. Clone size and the V and J calls come from that table; the DNA yielded D and trimming. Of 200,000 to 250,000 clones detected, about 89% appear once; the ten largest clones hold 6.5%. This clonotype was sampled from a man in his sixties who had recovered from COVID-19. The chain couples TRBV10-3 to TRBJ2-7; 8 bases map to TRBD1. Sequencing was carried out using peripheral blood. The CDR3, as DNA: TGTGCCATCAGCAAGACAGGGGATCTCAACGAGCAGTACTTC. Its protein product is CAISKTGDLNEQYF.